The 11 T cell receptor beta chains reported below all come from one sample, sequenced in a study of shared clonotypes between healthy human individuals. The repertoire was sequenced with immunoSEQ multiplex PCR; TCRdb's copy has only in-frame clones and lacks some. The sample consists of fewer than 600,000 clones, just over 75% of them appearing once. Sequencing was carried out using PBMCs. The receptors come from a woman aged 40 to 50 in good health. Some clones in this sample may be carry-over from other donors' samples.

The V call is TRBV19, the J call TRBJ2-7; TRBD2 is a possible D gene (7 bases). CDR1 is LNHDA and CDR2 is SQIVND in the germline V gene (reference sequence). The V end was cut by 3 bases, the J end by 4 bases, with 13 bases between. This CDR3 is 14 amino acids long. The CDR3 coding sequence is TGTGCCAGTAGTATCGCAGGGGAGGGGTACGAGCAGTACTTC. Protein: CASSIAGEGYEQYF.

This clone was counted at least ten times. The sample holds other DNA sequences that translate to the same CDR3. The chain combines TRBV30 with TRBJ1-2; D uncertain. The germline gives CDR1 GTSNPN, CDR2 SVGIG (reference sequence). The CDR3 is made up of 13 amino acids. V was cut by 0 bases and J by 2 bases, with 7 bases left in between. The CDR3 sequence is CAWSVLTNYGYTF. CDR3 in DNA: TGTGCCTGGAGTGTATTAACAAACTATGGCTACACCTTC.

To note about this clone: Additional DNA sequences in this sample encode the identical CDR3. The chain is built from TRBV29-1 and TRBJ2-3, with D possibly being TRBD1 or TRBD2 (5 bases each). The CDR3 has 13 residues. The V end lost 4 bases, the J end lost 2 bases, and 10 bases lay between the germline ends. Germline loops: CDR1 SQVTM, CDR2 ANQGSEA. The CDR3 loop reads CSVGIGATDTQYF. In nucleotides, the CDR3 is TGCAGCGTTGGTATCGGGGCCACAGATACGCAGTATTTT.

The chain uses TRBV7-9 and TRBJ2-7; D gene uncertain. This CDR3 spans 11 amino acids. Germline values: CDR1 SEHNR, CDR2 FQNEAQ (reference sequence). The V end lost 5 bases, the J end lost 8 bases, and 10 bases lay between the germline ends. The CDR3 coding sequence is TGTGCCAGCAGCAACCGTAATCAGCAGTACTTC. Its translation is CASSNRNQQYF.

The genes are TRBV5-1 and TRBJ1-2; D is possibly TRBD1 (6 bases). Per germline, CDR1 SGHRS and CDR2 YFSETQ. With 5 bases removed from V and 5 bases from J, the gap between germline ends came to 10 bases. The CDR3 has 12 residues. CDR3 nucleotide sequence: TGCGCCAGCAGTTCACAGGGATATGGCTACACCTTC. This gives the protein CASSSQGYGYTF.

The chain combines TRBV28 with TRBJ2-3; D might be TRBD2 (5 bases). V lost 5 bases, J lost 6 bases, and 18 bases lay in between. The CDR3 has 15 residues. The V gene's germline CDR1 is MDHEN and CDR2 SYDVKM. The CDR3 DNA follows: TGTGCCAGCAGTCACGGGGTAGCCGGAAGGGATACGCAGTATTTT. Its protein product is CASSHGVAGRDTQYF. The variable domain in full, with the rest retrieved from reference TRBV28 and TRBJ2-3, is DVKVTQSSRYLVKRTGEKVFLECVQDMDHENMFWYRQDPGLGLRLIYFSYDVKMKEKGDIPEGYSVSREKKERFSLILESASTNQTSMYLCASSHGVAGRDTQYFGPGTRLTVL.

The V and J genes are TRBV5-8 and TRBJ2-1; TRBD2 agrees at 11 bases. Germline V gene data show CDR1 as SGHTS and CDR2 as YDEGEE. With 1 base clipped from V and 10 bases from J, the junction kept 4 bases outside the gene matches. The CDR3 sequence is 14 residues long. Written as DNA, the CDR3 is TGTGCCAGCAGCTTGATTACTAGCGGGAGCGAGCAGTTCTTC. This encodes CASSLITSGSEQFF.

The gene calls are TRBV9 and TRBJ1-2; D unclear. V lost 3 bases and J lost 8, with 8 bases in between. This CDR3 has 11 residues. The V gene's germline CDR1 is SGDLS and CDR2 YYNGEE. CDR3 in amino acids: CASSGTRGYTF. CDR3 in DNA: TGTGCCAGCAGCGGGACCCGAGGCTACACCTTC.

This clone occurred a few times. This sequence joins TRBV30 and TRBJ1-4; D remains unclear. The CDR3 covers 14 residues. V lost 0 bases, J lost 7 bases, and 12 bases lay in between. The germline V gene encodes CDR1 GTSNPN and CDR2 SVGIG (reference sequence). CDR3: CAWSVRGAGEKLFF. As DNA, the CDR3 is TGTGCCTGGAGTGTACGGGGTGCAGGTGAAAAACTGTTTTTT.

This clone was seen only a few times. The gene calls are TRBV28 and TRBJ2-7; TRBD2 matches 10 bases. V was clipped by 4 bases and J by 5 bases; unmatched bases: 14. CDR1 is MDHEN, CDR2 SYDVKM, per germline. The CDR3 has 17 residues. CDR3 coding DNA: TGTGCCAGCAGTTCGCCCGATTGGACTAGCGGCAATGACGAGCAGTACTTC. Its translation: CASSSPDWTSGNDEQYF.

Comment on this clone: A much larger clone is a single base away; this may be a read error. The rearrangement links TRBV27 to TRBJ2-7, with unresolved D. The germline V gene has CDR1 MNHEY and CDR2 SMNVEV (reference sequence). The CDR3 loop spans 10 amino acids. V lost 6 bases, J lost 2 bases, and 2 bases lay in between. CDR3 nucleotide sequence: TGTGCCAGCAGCCCCTACGAGCAGTACTTC. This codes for CASSPYEQYF.